The 32 T cell receptor beta chains reported below all come from one sample, sequenced in a study of shared clonotypes between healthy human individuals. The repertoire was sequenced with immunoSEQ multiplex PCR; TCRdb's copy has only in-frame clones and lacks some. The sample has about 2.3 million clones, approximately 93% seen once. The sample consisted of naive CD4+ T cells from PBMCs. Described subset: CD45RA+ positively selected. All receptors come from a man younger than 35 in good health. Some clones in this sample may be carry-over from other donors' samples.

V gene TRBV5-1 combines with J gene TRBJ2-1, with D tentatively TRBD2 (5 bases). Germline V lookup: CDR1 SGHRS, CDR2 YFSETQ. Trimming took off 0 bases at V and 1 base at J, with 14 bases between the two ends. This CDR3 comprises 17 residues. The DNA of the CDR3 is TGCGCCAGCAGCTTGGCAGCGGCGGATTTTTCCTACAATGAGCAGTTCTTC. Protein sequence: CASSLAAADFSYNEQFF.

This chain joins TRBV5-1 and TRBJ2-3, with D hard to call. Germline CDR1 is SGHRS and CDR2 is YFSETQ. V dropped 6 bases and J dropped 0 bases, with 14 bases sitting between them. The CDR3 length is 15 residues. The CDR3 DNA reads TGCGCCAGCACCTGGGAACCCGCTAGCACAGATACGCAGTATTTT. It is translated as CASTWEPASTDTQYF.

V usage is TRBV14 and J usage is TRBJ2-5; D is uncertain. This CDR3 contains 16 residues. The V gene lost 3 bases and the J gene lost 7 bases, with 21 bases spanning the gap. Germline V gene sequence: CDR1 SGHDN, CDR2 FVKESK. The CDR3 DNA sequence: TGTGCCAGCAGCCAGGTACGAGGCGGCGGCCTAAGGACCCAGTACTTC. As protein: CASSQVRGGGLRTQYF.

A word on this clone: One end of the junction varies from germline; a read error may be responsible. V is TRBV9 and J is TRBJ2-5; D unresolved. The CDR3 consists of 14 residues. Germline V gene sequence: CDR1 SGDLS, CDR2 YYNGEE. The CDR3 spells CASSVEAGQGTQYF. CDR3 DNA: TGTGCCAGCAGCGTAGAAGCAGGCCAAGGGACCCAGTACTTC.

The genes are TRBV10-3 and TRBJ2-6; D gene unclear. The CDR3 is made up of 18 amino acids. The germline CDR1 and CDR2 sequences are ENHRY and SYGVKD. V was shortened by 2 bases and J by 3 bases, with 17 bases between the two germline ends. The CDR3 region has the DNA TGTGCCATCAGTGAGGCCTTTGCTATTTTAGGTGGGGCCAACGTCCTGACTTTC. This translates into CAISEAFAILGGANVLTF.

The V gene is TRBV5-1, the J gene TRBJ1-1, with D possibly being TRBD1 (6 bases). The CDR3 is 15 residues long. Germline CDR1 and CDR2: SGHRS and YFSETQ. V shed 3 bases and J shed 2 bases, with 14 bases lying between them. The CDR3 loop is CASSYTGTYNTEAFF. The CDR3 region has the DNA TGCGCCAGCAGCTATACAGGGACTTATAACACTGAAGCTTTCTTT.

The DNA for the CDR3 is TGTGCCAGTAGCCGCCAGGATGATACGCAGTATTTT. Translating gives CASSRQDDTQYF. The rearrangement joins TRBV2 to TRBJ2-3, with D uncertain. CDR1 and CDR2 from the germline V gene are SNHLY and FYNNEI. V lost 9 bases to trimming and J lost 6 bases, with 13 bases between them. The CDR3 is made up of 12 amino acids.

The V and J genes are TRBV5-1 and TRBJ2-3; D not resolved. V gave up 7 bases and J gave up 3 bases, with 9 bases separating them. Germline V gene lookup returns CDR1 SGHRS and CDR2 YFSETQ. The CDR3 length is 12 residues. CDR3 in amino acids: CASGIGTDTQYF. CDR3 in DNA: TGCGCCAGCGGAATTGGGACAGATACGCAGTATTTT.

V usage is TRBV6-1 and J usage is TRBJ1-2; TRBD1 matches 8 bases. Germline V gene sequence: CDR1 MNHNS, CDR2 SASEGT. There are 15 residues in the CDR3. The V segment lost 2 bases and the J segment 8 bases; nucleotides outside the gene matches: 10. CDR3 DNA: TGTGCCAGCAGTGAATGGGACAGGAGTTCCCTAGGCTACACCTTC. Protein: CASSEWDRSSLGYTF.

V is TRBV28 and J is TRBJ1-1, with D maybe TRBD1 (5 bases). Germline assignment: CDR1 MDHEN and CDR2 SYDVKM. CDR3 length equals 15 residues. V dropped 0 bases and J dropped 3 bases, with 11 bases sitting between them. CDR3 in DNA: TGTGCCAGCAGTTTATGGGGGGGGGAAGACACTGAAGCTTTCTTT. Residues: CASSLWGGEDTEAFF.

The J gene is TRBJ1-4, the V gene TRBV9; maybe TRBD1 (5 bases). The CDR3 length is 16 residues. In germline, CDR1 is SGDLS, CDR2 YYNGEE. Trimming took 4 bases from V and 0 from J, leaving 13 bases between them. DNA of the CDR3: TGTGCCAGCAGCCTTGGGGGGACTGCAACTAATGAAAAACTGTTTTTT. It encodes CASSLGGTATNEKLFF.

This chain links TRBV9 with TRBJ1-2, with 8 bases lining up with TRBD1. With V trimmed by 5 bases and J by 8 bases, 8 bases remained unmatched. The length of the CDR3 is 13 residues. The germline gives CDR1 SGDLS, CDR2 YYNGEE. The CDR3 nucleotides are TGTGCCAGCAGAGGGACAGGAGGAGAGGGCTACACCTTC. Translating gives CASRGTGGEGYTF. Full variable domain (remainder filled in from reference TRBV9 and TRBJ1-2): DSGVTQTPKHLITATGQRVTLRCSPRSGDLSVYWYQQSLDQGLQFLIQYYNGEERAKGNILERFSAQQFPDLHSELNLSSLELGDSALYFCASRGTGGEGYTFGSGTRLTVV.

The chain uses TRBV18 and TRBJ2-1; maybe TRBD1 (5 bases). Germline loops: CDR1 KGHSH, CDR2 LQKENI. The V end lost 3 bases, the J end lost 2 bases, and 11 bases lay between the germline ends. The CDR3 totals 15 residues. Written as DNA, the CDR3 is TGTGCCAGCTCACCCCCAGGGTGGACCTACAATGAGCAGTTCTTC. It is translated as CASSPPGWTYNEQFF.

This rearrangement joins TRBV5-1 to TRBJ2-7; 8 nucleotides agree with TRBD1. Germline V gene lookup returns CDR1 SGHRS and CDR2 YFSETQ. The CDR3 is made up of 16 amino acids. With 0 bases clipped from V and 2 bases from J, the junction kept 7 bases outside the gene matches. CDR3 DNA: TGCGCCAGCAGCTTGGTTGTCGGACAGGGCGCCTACGAGCAGTACTTC. Encoded protein: CASSLVVGQGAYEQYF.

The chain couples TRBV12-5 to TRBJ2-2; 8 bases line up with TRBD2. J lost 3 bases, V lost 7 bases, and 10 bases had no gene match. The CDR3 totals 16 residues. CDR1 LGHNT and CDR2 FRNRAP come from the germline V gene. CDR3 nucleotide sequence: TGTGCTAGTGCGATTATAGCGGGAAGGCACACCGGGGAGCTGTTTTTT. This encodes CASAIIAGRHTGELFF.

Notes on this clone: In the same sample, other DNA sequences code for this CDR3. The chain couples TRBV5-1 to TRBJ1-3; D unclear. The CDR3 is 13 residues long. The ends were cut back, 5 bases at V and 0 bases at J, with 6 bases in the middle. From germline, CDR1 is SGHRS and CDR2 YFSETQ. The CDR3 loop reads CASRQDSGNTIYF. CDR3 DNA: TGCGCCAGCAGGCAGGACTCTGGAAACACCATATATTTT.

This clone showed up just once. V gene TRBV6-1 combines with J gene TRBJ2-2; 7 bases align to TRBD1. V lost 8 bases, J lost 5 bases, and 11 bases stayed unmatched. This CDR3 is 15 amino acids long. Germline V gives CDR1 MNHNS, CDR2 SASEGT. The CDR3 DNA follows: TGTGCCAGCGGATCGGGGACAGCCCTTACCGGGGAGCTGTTTTTT. The encoded protein is CASGSGTALTGELFF.

J is TRBJ2-4 and V is TRBV5-8; TRBD1 is a possible D gene (5 bases). The CDR3 consists of 17 residues. In germline, CDR1 is SGHTS, CDR2 YDEGEE. Deletions cut 7 bases from V and 0 bases from J, with 20 bases between. The CDR3 reads CASGDPRGRIAKNIQYF. The CDR3 bases are TGTGCCAGCGGAGACCCAAGGGGTCGTATAGCCAAAAACATTCAGTACTTC. The full variable domain, in which reference TRBV5-8 and TRBJ2-4 provide the parts outside the CDR3, is EAGVTQSPTHLIKTRGQQATLRCSPISGHTSVYWYQQALGLGLQFLLWYDEGEERNRGNFPPRFSGRQFPNYSSELNVNALELEDSALYLCASGDPRGRIAKNIQYFGAGTRLSVL.

The chain combines TRBV5-1 with TRBJ2-7; no firm D call. Trimming pared 0 bases from V and 1 base from J, leaving 11 bases between. The germline gives CDR1 SGHRS, CDR2 YFSETQ. This CDR3 spans 15 amino acids. CDR3 DNA: TGCGCCAGCAGCTTGGGCCCGGACGGATCCTACGAGCAGTACTTC. It is translated as CASSLGPDGSYEQYF. The full variable domain, its missing parts supplied by reference TRBV5-1 and TRBJ2-7, is KAGVTQTPRYLIKTRGQQVTLSCSPISGHRSVSWYQQTPGQGLQFLFEYFSETQRNKGNFPGRFSGRQFSNSRSEMNVSTLELGDSALYLCASSLGPDGSYEQYFGPGTRLTVT.

Turning to this clone: Distinct nucleotide sequences in the sample also encode this CDR3. The CDR3 DNA reads as TGTGCCAGCAGCTTAGGGCCCCCCAATGAGCAGTTCTTC. Its translation is CASSLGPPNEQFF. The V call is TRBV7-2, the J call TRBJ2-1; D not resolved. Germline-derived CDR1 and CDR2 are SGHTA and FQGNSA. The CDR3 extends over 13 amino acids. Trimming removed 1 base at V and 6 bases at J, with 7 bases between.

This rearrangement joins TRBV28 to TRBJ2-3, with TRBD2 as a possible D gene (7 bases). CDR1 is MDHEN and CDR2 is SYDVKM in the germline V gene. V was cut by 3 bases and J by 6 bases, with 13 bases left in between. This CDR3 comprises 14 residues. The CDR3: CASSFGGGSDTQYF. The CDR3 region has the DNA TGTGCCAGCAGTTTCGGGGGCGGGAGTGATACGCAGTATTTT.

The chain is built from TRBV6-5 and TRBJ1-5; possibly TRBD1 for D (5 bases). Deletions cut 4 bases from V and 5 bases from J, with 9 bases between. Looked up from germline, CDR1 is MNHEY and CDR2 is SVGAGI. This CDR3 has 13 residues. CDR3 protein: CASSLLGDQPQHF. The CDR3 DNA follows: TGTGCCAGCAGTTTGCTGGGGGATCAGCCCCAGCATTTT.

This clone occurred once. The chain has TRBV7-2 and TRBJ2-3, with a possible D match to TRBD2 (5 bases). This CDR3 region has 15 residues. Trimming cost V 5 bases and J 2 bases, with 14 bases left between them. Germline V gene lookup returns CDR1 SGHTA and CDR2 FQGNSA. CDR3 residues: CASSPPGRATDTQYF. The CDR3 coding sequence is TGTGCCAGCAGCCCCCCGGGAAGGGCCACAGATACGCAGTATTTT.

The chain couples TRBV12-5 to TRBJ1-4; 9 bases line up with TRBD1. Germline V gene lookup returns CDR1 LGHNT and CDR2 FRNRAP. The CDR3 covers 14 residues. Trimming took 6 bases from V and 10 from J; bases not matched to a gene: 9. The CDR3, as DNA: TGTGCTAGTGGCCTGACAGGGGGGTTTGCAAAACTGTTTTTT. Protein: CASGLTGGFAKLFF.

CDR3 DNA sequence: TGTGCCAGCAGTTTCGTCAGACGGAGCAATCAGCCCCAGCATTTT. This translates into CASSFVRRSNQPQHF. V usage is TRBV28 and J usage is TRBJ1-5; D is unresolved. The CDR3 has 15 residues. The germline CDR1 and CDR2 sequences are MDHEN and SYDVKM. Trimming took 3 bases from V and 1 from J, leaving 10 bases between them.

V is TRBV11-1 and J is TRBJ2-3; D may be TRBD2 (7 bases). Trimming stripped 5 bases from V and 5 bases from J, with 17 bases between. The CDR3 has 15 residues. In germline, CDR1 is SGHAT, CDR2 FQDESV (reference sequence). For the CDR3, the DNA is TGTGCCAGCAGCCAAACGGCGGGGGCTGGAGATACGCAGTATTTT. Translating gives CASSQTAGAGDTQYF.

The chain carries TRBV11-1 and TRBJ1-1; no clear D. The CDR3 contains 14 residues. Trimming pared 3 bases from V and 1 base from J, leaving 9 bases between. The germline gives CDR1 SGHAT, CDR2 FQDESV (reference sequence). CDR3 residues: CASSFFPQNTEAFF. The CDR3 coding sequence is TGTGCCAGCAGCTTTTTCCCGCAGAACACTGAAGCTTTCTTT.

The V call is TRBV7-2, the J call TRBJ1-5; D uncertain. Looked up from germline, CDR1 is SGHTA and CDR2 is FQGNSA. CDR3 length equals 15 residues. V was trimmed by 3 bases and J by 4 bases, leaving 13 bases between them. CDR3 sequence (DNA): TGTGCCAGCAGCTTCGTTTCCATGGGTAATCAGCCCCAGCATTTT. It yields the protein CASSFVSMGNQPQHF.

The rearrangement uses TRBV5-4 and TRBJ2-2, with D possibly being TRBD1 (6 bases). The V end lost 0 bases, the J end lost 2 bases, and 14 bases lay between the germline ends. Per the germline V gene, CDR1 is SGHNT and CDR2 is YYREEE (reference sequence). This CDR3 comprises 17 residues. The CDR3 loop is CASSLGPDRSNTGELFF. In DNA form, the CDR3 reads TGTGCCAGCAGCTTGGGCCCTGACAGGAGTAACACCGGGGAGCTGTTTTTT.

The chain links TRBV6-6 to TRBJ1-2; the match to TRBD1 covers 8 bases. The CDR3 covers 15 residues. Germline values: CDR1 MNHNY, CDR2 SVGAGI (reference sequence). Trimming took 6 bases from V and 5 from J; bases not matched to a gene: 11. CDR3 protein: CASRSDRDRLYGYTF. The DNA for the CDR3 is TGTGCCAGCAGGTCCGACCGGGACAGGTTATATGGCTACACCTTC.

The V call is TRBV5-6, the J call TRBJ2-5; either TRBD1 or TRBD2 may supply D (5 bases each). The CDR3 runs 14 residues. V was cut by 1 base and J by 7 bases, with 14 bases left in between. Per germline, CDR1 SGHDT and CDR2 YYEEEE. This chain's CDR3 is CASSLWDLNWTQYF. The CDR3 nucleotides are TGTGCCAGCAGCTTGTGGGACCTAAACTGGACCCAGTACTTC.

The chain links TRBV6-5 to TRBJ1-5; perhaps TRBD1 as D (6 bases). Germline CDR1 MNHEY, CDR2 SVGAGI. Trimming shortened V by 6 bases and J by 0 bases, and 12 bases separated the two germline ends. The CDR3 extends over 15 amino acids. The chain's CDR3 is CASRRTDYSNQPQHF. CDR3 nucleotide sequence: TGTGCCAGCAGACGGACAGACTATAGCAATCAGCCCCAGCATTTT.